These 22 T cell receptor beta chains share one sample of origin, sequenced in a study of blood T cell repertoires in COVID-19. TCRdb's copy holds only in-frame clones and misses some; the assay was immunoSEQ multiplex PCR. The table lists some 350,000 clones, more than 75% of them singletons. Material: peripheral blood. All receptors derive from a woman aged 18 to 35 who had recovered from COVID-19.

A few counts support this clone. The chain employs TRBV5-3 and TRBJ1-2; 7 bases line up with TRBD1. TRBV5-3 is marked as an open reading frame, function uncertain. The V and J ends lost 7 bases and 10 bases, in that order; junction bases with no gene match: 22. The CDR3 is 16 residues long. CDR3 region: CARPWRGGTGADDYTF. The CDR3 DNA reads TGTGCCAGACCCTGGCGAGGGGGCACTGGGGCAGATGACTACACCTTC.

J is TRBJ2-7 and V is TRBV15, with D possibly being TRBD1 (5 bases). Germline V CDR1 and CDR2: LNHNV, YYDKDF (reference sequence). The CDR3 extends over 13 amino acids. The germline V and J ends were trimmed by 0 bases and 6 bases, with 9 bases remaining between them. This CDR3 reads CATSRDQGVEQYV. DNA of the CDR3: TGTGCCACCAGCAGAGATCAAGGGGTCGAGCAGTACGTC.

The DNA of the CDR3 is TGCGCCAGCAGCTTGCAACCGACAGGGGATCCGAGTGGCTACACCTTC. This sequence encodes CASSLQPTGDPSGYTF. The chain employs TRBV5-1 and TRBJ1-2; 8 nucleotides agree with TRBD1. V lost 1 base and J lost 7; bases outside the gene matches: 12. This CDR3 region has 16 residues. Germline V lookup: CDR1 SGHRS, CDR2 YFSETQ.

The rearrangement uses TRBV5-6 and TRBJ2-1; D not resolved. The germline V gene encodes CDR1 SGHDT and CDR2 YYEEEE. Trimming removed 4 bases from V and 2 bases from J, with 7 bases in between. This CDR3 comprises 13 residues. CDR3 DNA sequence: TGTGCCAGCAGCGCGGTTACCTACAATGAGCAGTTCTTC. It is translated as CASSAVTYNEQFF.

The table lists this clone with a count of one. The V and J genes are TRBV25-1 and TRBJ1-1; 8 nucleotides match TRBD1. V was clipped by 4 bases and J by 3 bases; unmatched bases: 10. The CDR3 extends over 16 amino acids. The germline V gene encodes CDR1 MGHDK and CDR2 SYGVNS. As DNA, the CDR3 is TGTGCCAGCAGTGGACCAGCGAAGACAGGGGACACTGAAGCTTTCTTT. Amino acids: CASSGPAKTGDTEAFF.

V usage is TRBV19 and J usage is TRBJ2-1; 9 bases are a match to TRBD2. The length of the CDR3 is 13 residues. CDR1 is LNHDA and CDR2 is SQIVND in the germline V gene (reference sequence). Germline trimming cut 3 bases from V and 8 bases from J; bases unmatched to any gene: 2. CDR3 coding DNA: TGTGCCAGTAGTATCGCGGGAGGGGATGAGCAGTTCTTC. Protein product: CASSIAGGDEQFF.

This rearrangement joins TRBV20-1 to TRBJ1-3, with TRBD1 as a possible D gene (5 bases). The CDR3 sequence is 14 residues long. Trimming cost V 3 bases and J 0 bases, with 9 bases left between them. Per the germline V gene, CDR1 is DFQATT and CDR2 is SNEGSKA (reference sequence). The chain's CDR3 is CSASRQSSGNTIYF. The CDR3 DNA reads as TGCAGTGCTAGTAGACAGTCCTCTGGAAACACCATATATTTT.

J is TRBJ1-4 and V is TRBV11-3, with a tentative D call TRBD1 (6 bases). The CDR3 is 15 amino acids. Trimming cost V 5 bases and J 7 bases, with 17 bases left between them. The germline V gene encodes CDR1 SGHNT and CDR2 YENEEA. This CDR3 is CASSPTGRWGEKLFF. CDR3 bases: TGTGCCAGCAGCCCCACAGGGCGATGGGGTGAAAAACTGTTTTTT.

The chain is built from TRBV2 and TRBJ2-1; 7 bases are a match to TRBD2. V gave up 7 bases and J gave up 3 bases; unmatched junction bases: 6. This CDR3 is 14 amino acids long. Germline assignment: CDR1 SNHLY and CDR2 FYNNEI. This CDR3 is CASTIGGGYNEQFF. The CDR3 DNA is TGTGCCAGCACGATTGGGGGGGGCTACAATGAGCAGTTCTTC.

CDR3 in amino acids: CAWVRDFRGYTF. The CDR3 bases are TGTGCCTGGGTACGGGATTTTCGGGGCTACACCTTC. This chain joins TRBV30 and TRBJ1-2; no firm D call. In germline, CDR1 is GTSNPN, CDR2 SVGIG (reference sequence). V lost 5 bases and J 8 bases, leaving 15 bases between the germline ends. The CDR3 length is 12 residues.

This clone was detected only a few times. The V gene is TRBV10-3, the J gene TRBJ1-2; D remains ambiguous. CDR3 size: 14 residues. Trimming took off 8 bases at V and 7 bases at J, with 20 bases between the two ends. The V gene's germline CDR1 is ENHRY and CDR2 SYGVKD. The CDR3 DNA sequence: TGTGCCATCCAAGACGGCGGCGCCGCGGGTGGCTACACCTTC. Its translation is CAIQDGGAAGGYTF.

The genes are TRBV18 and TRBJ1-4; 7 bases are shared with TRBD1. With 2 bases clipped from V and 7 bases from J, the junction kept 7 bases outside the gene matches. Germline V gene sequence: CDR1 KGHSH, CDR2 LQKENI. CDR3 length equals 15 residues. CDR3 region: CASSPDYRGSEKLFF. Here the CDR3 DNA reads TGTGCCAGCTCACCAGATTACAGGGGTTCTGAAAAACTGTTTTTT.

The chain uses TRBV4-1 and TRBJ2-3; TRBD2 aligns across 14 bases. V gave up 3 bases and J gave up 6 bases; unmatched junction bases: 8. Germline V gene sequence: CDR1 MGHRA, CDR2 YSYEKL. CDR3 length: 17 residues. CDR3 in amino acids: CASSQAGLAGEKDTQYF. The CDR3 DNA reads as TGCGCCAGCAGCCAGGCGGGACTAGCGGGAGAGAAGGATACGCAGTATTTT.

J is TRBJ1-1 and V is TRBV7-9, with D hard to call. The germline gives CDR1 SEHNR, CDR2 FQNEAQ (reference sequence). Trimming removed 2 bases from V and 1 base from J, with 8 bases in between. The CDR3 is 14 amino acids. This CDR3 reads CASSLPAGNTEAFF. CDR3 DNA sequence: TGTGCCAGCAGCTTACCTGCCGGGAACACTGAAGCTTTCTTT.

This clone has only one observation. The J gene is TRBJ1-1, the V gene TRBV28; possibly TRBD1 for D (6 bases). With 3 bases removed from V and 5 bases from J, the gap between germline ends came to 13 bases. CDR3 size: 14 residues. Per germline, CDR1 MDHEN and CDR2 SYDVKM. CDR3 in DNA: TGTGCCAGCAGTTTCCCGGGGGGGCAGACTGAAGCTTTCTTT. Translating gives CASSFPGGQTEAFF.

The chain links TRBV19 to TRBJ2-4; 8 bases agree with TRBD1. V lost 2 bases and J lost 0; bases outside the gene matches: 18. CDR1 is LNHDA and CDR2 is SQIVND in the germline V gene (reference sequence). CDR3 length: 21 amino acids. The CDR3 DNA reads TGTGCCAGTAGTATATCCCCCTTGACAGGGGCCATCGTGGGAGCCAAAAACATTCAGTACTTC. Its protein is CASSISPLTGAIVGAKNIQYF.

The CDR3 DNA is TGTGCCAGCAGTCTTACGGTCGGGAGAAAGGCTACGCAGTATTTT. It codes for CASSLTVGRKATQYF. The rearrangement uses TRBV11-3 and TRBJ2-3; maybe TRBD2 (6 bases). This CDR3 has 15 amino acids. The V and J ends lost 6 bases and 8 bases respectively, with 21 bases between them. Germline assignment: CDR1 SGHNT and CDR2 YENEEA.

The V and J genes are TRBV9 and TRBJ1-6; D gene ambiguous. Trimming left V 1 base short and J 9 bases short, with 5 bases between. Germline lookup yields CDR1 SGDLS and CDR2 YYNGEE. CDR3 length equals 12 residues. The CDR3, as DNA: TGTGCCAGCAGCGTACCGGGTTCACCCCTCCACTTT. Protein sequence: CASSVPGSPLHF. Filled out from reference TRBV9 and TRBJ1-6, the complete variable domain reads DSGVTQTPKHLITATGQRVTLRCSPRSGDLSVYWYQQSLDQGLQFLIQYYNGEERAKGNILERFSAQQFPDLHSELNLSSLELGDSALYFCASSVPGSPLHFGNGTRLTVT.

CDR3 sequence reads: CASSLDSFGFRGADHYGYTF. CDR3 DNA: TGTGCCAGCAGCTTAGATAGCTTTGGTTTCAGGGGGGCGGATCACTATGGCTACACCTTC. This chain joins TRBV11-2 and TRBJ1-2; 7 bases match TRBD1. This CDR3 has 20 residues. Germline lookup yields CDR1 SGHAT and CDR2 FQNNGV. Trimming cost V 0 bases and J 3 bases; bases outside gene matches: 19.

This chain links TRBV5-6 with TRBJ1-5, with D uncertain. Trimming took off 0 bases at V and 5 bases at J, with 15 bases between the two ends. CDR1 and CDR2 from the germline V gene are SGHDT and YYEEEE. CDR3 length: 16 amino acids. The CDR3 DNA sequence: TGTGCCAGCAGCTTGGCCCGGCGAGGGATTCATCAGCCCCAGCATTTT. Translated, it gives CASSLARRGIHQPQHF.

The genes are TRBV10-1 and TRBJ2-1; 9 nucleotides line up with TRBD2. The CDR3 runs to 17 residues. V lost 3 bases, J lost 3 bases, and 9 bases stayed unmatched. Looked up from germline, CDR1 is WNHNN and CDR2 is SYGVQD (reference sequence). This chain's CDR3 is CASSDGPAGGIYNEQFF. The CDR3 DNA follows: TGCGCCAGCAGTGATGGGCCAGCGGGAGGAATCTACAATGAGCAGTTCTTC.

This chain uses TRBV25-1 with TRBJ2-3, with D possibly TRBD2 on 6 matching bases. CDR1 and CDR2 (germline): MGHDK, SYGVNS. This CDR3 has 16 residues. CDR3 in DNA: TGTCGGACCAAAGGTAGCGGAGGTAGAGGTCCAGATACGCAGTATTTT. Translation gives CRTKGSGGRGPDTQYF.